The text below deals with one T cell receptor beta chain. Only in-frame clones appear in the TCRdb table, and some are missing; sequencing was by immunoSEQ multiplex PCR. The sample lists about 50,000 clones, around 70% occurring once. All patients experienced relapse after autologous stem cell transplantation, and brentuximab vedotin exposure was variable. These data originate in a study of PD-1 blockade in classical Hodgkin lymphoma. Trimming cost V 0 bases and J 5 bases; bases outside gene matches: 10. This CDR3 has 17 amino acids. Germline V gives CDR1 SGDLS, CDR2 YYNGEE. The sample was peripheral blood mononuclear cells (PBMCs), taken at baseline. This TCR derives from a human donor with classical Hodgkin lymphoma. J is TRBJ2-2 and V is TRBV9; TRBD1 agrees at 7 bases. The CDR3 region has the DNA TGTGCCAGCAGCGTAGACCTAGGGGGCTCCCTTACCGGGGAGCTGTTTTTT. Its protein product is CASSVDLGGSLTGELFF.